This entry lists 25 T cell receptor beta chains sequenced from one sample in a study of shared clonotypes between healthy human individuals. Selected positively for CCR7 and CD45RO-negative, naive CD8 cells excluded terminally differentiated effector memory CD45RA+ cells. TCRdb keeps only in-frame clones here, not all; method: immunoSEQ multiplex PCR. The table lists 2 million to 2.5 million clones, 85% to 95% of them singletons. Sequenced: naive CD8+ T cells from PBMCs. These receptor sequences come from a man aged 18 to 29 in good health. Some clones in this sample may be carry-over from other donors' samples.

About this clone: Other DNA variants within this sample encode the same CDR3. The chain employs TRBV9 and TRBJ2-3; D unresolved. This CDR3 spans 15 amino acids. Germline CDR1 and CDR2: SGDLS and YYNGEE. The V gene lost 0 bases and the J gene lost 4 bases, with 12 bases spanning the gap. The CDR3 sequence is CASSVGGGRADTQYF. The CDR3 bases are TGTGCCAGCAGCGTAGGAGGCGGTAGGGCAGATACGCAGTATTTT.

V usage is TRBV27 and J usage is TRBJ2-3; no definite D call. In germline, CDR1 is MNHEY, CDR2 SMNVEV (reference sequence). The CDR3 length is 14 residues. Trimming left V 1 base short and J 6 bases short, with 11 bases between. The CDR3 DNA sequence: TGTGCCAGCAGTTTATACGCTCCCGGGGATACGCAGTATTTT. Its protein is CASSLYAPGDTQYF.

The V gene is TRBV19, the J gene TRBJ2-7, with D possibly TRBD1 on 6 matching bases. This CDR3 comprises 15 residues. Germline CDR1 reads LNHDA; CDR2 reads SQIVND (reference sequence). Trimming removed 5 bases at V and 2 bases at J, with 16 bases between. CDR3 nucleotide sequence: TGTGCCAGTAGTTCCTCGACAGGCAAAGCCTACGAGCAGTACTTC. It specifies CASSSSTGKAYEQYF.

This clone occurred once. The rearrangement uses TRBV6-5 and TRBJ2-1; D possibly uses TRBD1 or TRBD2 (5 bases each). V was pared by 4 bases and J by 6 bases, with 10 bases between. CDR1 is MNHEY and CDR2 is SVGAGI in the germline V gene. The CDR3 runs to 13 residues. CDR3 loop: CASSSGRLNEQFF. Written as DNA, the CDR3 is TGTGCCAGCAGTTCGGGGCGCCTCAATGAGCAGTTCTTC.

This clone has only a few counts. This chain connects TRBV5-5 to TRBJ1-1; no clear D gene. The CDR3 runs 12 residues. CDR1 and CDR2 (germline): SGHKS, YYEKEE (reference sequence). The V and J ends lost 0 bases and 6 bases respectively, with 6 bases between them. The CDR3 loop reads CASSLVASEAFF. The CDR3 DNA follows: TGTGCCAGCAGCTTGGTCGCTTCTGAAGCTTTCTTT. The variable domain in full, completed from reference TRBV5-5 and TRBJ1-1, reads DAGVTQSPTHLIKTRGQQVTLRCSPISGHKSVSWYQQVLGQGPQFIFQYYEKEERGRGNFPDRFSARQFPNYSSELNVNALLLGDSALYLCASSLVASEAFFGQGTRLTVV.

The CDR3 DNA reads as TGTGCCAGCAGTTTATCAAACCATGGCTCCTACGAGCAGTACTTC. Translated: CASSLSNHGSYEQYF. The V gene is TRBV27, the J gene TRBJ2-7; no clear D gene. The CDR3 covers 15 residues. V was cut by 0 bases and J by 0 bases, with 9 bases left in between. Germline-derived CDR1 and CDR2 are MNHEY and SMNVEV (reference sequence).

This clone was seen a few times. The CDR3 here is CASSTGDRNTEAFF. CDR3 in DNA: TGTGCCAGCAGCACCGGGGACAGAAACACTGAAGCTTTCTTT. This sequence joins TRBV9 and TRBJ1-1; 7 bases match TRBD1. Germline V gene sequence: CDR1 SGDLS, CDR2 YYNGEE. CDR3 length: 14 amino acids. J gave up 2 bases and V 4 bases, and 5 bases lay outside the gene matches.

The chain employs TRBV5-6 and TRBJ2-2; 10 positions agree with TRBD1. Germline loops: CDR1 SGHDT, CDR2 YYEEEE. The CDR3 has 14 residues. V was pared by 5 bases and J by 7 bases, with 5 bases of the junction left unmatched. CDR3 region: CASRSGTGVGELFF. CDR3 DNA: TGTGCCAGCAGATCCGGGACAGGGGTCGGGGAGCTGTTTTTT.

The CDR3 loop reads CASSSSGQGRMNTEAFF. Here the CDR3 DNA reads TGTGCCAGCAGCAGCTCAGGACAGGGGCGGATGAACACTGAAGCTTTCTTT. The chain combines TRBV2 with TRBJ1-1; 9 bases line up with TRBD1. Germline CDR1 is SNHLY and CDR2 is FYNNEI. CDR3 size: 17 residues. The J segment lost 0 bases and the V segment lost 6 bases, leaving 11 bases of the junction unmatched.

As to this clone: Different DNA sequences within this sample yield the same CDR3. The chain links TRBV10-3 to TRBJ1-4; D gene unclear. The CDR3 is made up of 15 amino acids. V gave up 0 bases and J gave up 0 bases, with 5 bases separating them. Germline V gene data show CDR1 as ENHRY and CDR2 as SYGVKD. The CDR3 sequence: CAISESSTTNEKLFF. CDR3 bases: TGTGCCATCAGTGAGTCGAGCACAACTAATGAAAAACTGTTTTTT.

The chain links TRBV6-1 to TRBJ2-7, with D perhaps assigned TRBD1 or TRBD2 (6 bases each). CDR1 is MNHNS, CDR2 SASEGT, per germline. V lost 3 bases and J lost 2, with 20 bases in between. The CDR3 contains 17 residues. Here the CDR3 DNA reads TGTGCCAGCAGTGAGTCCCTAGGGGGGTTAGTCACCTACGAGCAGTACTTC. This gives the protein CASSESLGGLVTYEQYF.

CDR3 residues: CASTFSPGTSGTPQDTDTQYF. CDR3 in DNA: TGTGCCAGCACTTTCAGTCCCGGGACTAGCGGGACGCCACAAGACACAGATACGCAGTATTTT. J is TRBJ2-3 and V is TRBV28; 13 positions match TRBD2. V lost 7 bases, J lost 2 bases, and 21 bases stayed unmatched. This CDR3 region has 21 residues. CDR1 and CDR2 from the germline V gene are MDHEN and SYDVKM.

This clone was picked up one time. The genes are TRBV11-2 and TRBJ2-1, with 11 bases aligning to TRBD2. After removal of 5 bases from V and 7 bases from J, the junction contained 10 bases not matched to a gene. The length of the CDR3 is 16 residues. Germline V gene sequence: CDR1 SGHAT, CDR2 FQNNGV. The CDR3 coding sequence is TGTGCCAGCAGCCCTGCGGGTAGCGGGAGGGTTAATGAGCAGTTCTTC. Its protein product is CASSPAGSGRVNEQFF.

The V gene is TRBV7-9, the J gene TRBJ2-7, with TRBD2 identical over 11 bases. Germline trimming cut 2 bases from V and 3 bases from J; bases unmatched to any gene: 6. Germline V gene sequence: CDR1 SEHNR, CDR2 FQNEAQ (reference sequence). This CDR3 is 16 amino acids long. DNA for the CDR3: TGTGCCAGCAGCTTATTTAAAACTAGCGGGGGCTACGAGCAGTACTTC. It is translated as CASSLFKTSGGYEQYF.

The chain has TRBV28 and TRBJ1-1, with a tentative D call TRBD1 (5 bases). Germline CDR1 and CDR2: MDHEN and SYDVKM. The CDR3 length is 15 residues. V dropped 5 bases and J dropped 3 bases, with 16 bases sitting between them. CDR3 sequence: CASSEGVTVDTEAFF. Written as DNA, the CDR3 is TGTGCCAGCAGTGAGGGTGTGACAGTCGACACTGAAGCTTTCTTT.

The V gene is TRBV2, the J gene TRBJ2-7; weak D call: TRBD1 (6 bases). The V gene's germline CDR1 is SNHLY and CDR2 FYNNEI. Trimming took off 7 bases at V and 2 bases at J, with 21 bases between the two ends. The CDR3 contains 16 residues. In DNA form, the CDR3 reads TGTGCCAGCACCGGCGTAGGGGGTTTCTCCCCCTACGAGCAGTACTTC. Translated, it gives CASTGVGGFSPYEQYF.

This chain uses TRBV4-3 with TRBJ2-3; tentative D call: TRBD1 (6 bases). Trimming took off 1 base at V and 3 bases at J, with 14 bases between the two ends. The CDR3 totals 16 residues. Germline-derived CDR1 and CDR2 are LGHNA and YSLEER. CDR3 DNA: TGCGCCAGCAGCCAAGCAAGAGGGGGTCGGACAGATACGCAGTATTTT. Encoded protein: CASSQARGGRTDTQYF.

This chain uses TRBV21-1 with TRBJ2-3. TRBV21-1 is designated a pseudogene. CDR3 size: 17 residues. CDR3 nucleotide sequence: TGTGCCAGCAGCAGTCAAAGGGCCAAGGGCCGAATGGATACGCAGTATTTT. It encodes CASSSQRAKGRMDTQYF.

This chain joins TRBV7-9 and TRBJ2-2; no definite D call. This CDR3 has 18 residues. Germline V lookup: CDR1 SEHNR, CDR2 FQNEAQ (reference sequence). Trimming cost V 3 bases and J 6 bases, with 23 bases left between them. CDR3 in DNA: TGTGCCAGCAGCTTCGGCTGGGGAATCTCCATACGGGCCGGGGAGCTGTTTTTT. This codes for CASSFGWGISIRAGELFF. The variable domain in full, with the rest retrieved from reference TRBV7-9 and TRBJ2-2, is DTGVSQNPRHKITKRGQNVTFRCDPISEHNRLYWYRQTLGQGPEFLTYFQNEAQLEKSRLLSDRFSAERPKGSFSTLEIQRTEQGDSAMYLCASSFGWGISIRAGELFFGEGSRLTVL.

This clone was found once. The J gene is TRBJ2-7, the V gene TRBV27, with D tentatively TRBD2 (6 bases). V was shortened by 6 bases and J by 1 base, with 19 bases between the two germline ends. This CDR3 region has 16 residues. The germline V gene encodes CDR1 MNHEY and CDR2 SMNVEV (reference sequence). The CDR3 loop is CASSHSVGEESYEQYF. CDR3 in DNA: TGTGCCAGCAGCCATTCAGTGGGGGAGGAGTCCTACGAGCAGTACTTC.

This chain links TRBV7-9 with TRBJ2-2, with a tentative D call TRBD1 (5 bases). The CDR3 has 16 residues. Germline V gives CDR1 SEHNR, CDR2 FQNEAQ (reference sequence). Trimming stripped 7 bases from V and 0 bases from J, with 15 bases between. The CDR3: CASNNWGNANTGELFF. The CDR3 DNA reads TGTGCCAGCAACAACTGGGGCAACGCGAACACCGGGGAGCTGTTTTTT. Full variable domain (rest looked up from reference TRBV7-9 and TRBJ2-2): DTGVSQNPRHKITKRGQNVTFRCDPISEHNRLYWYRQTLGQGPEFLTYFQNEAQLEKSRLLSDRFSAERPKGSFSTLEIQRTEQGDSAMYLCASNNWGNANTGELFFGEGSRLTVL.

The chain links TRBV5-1 to TRBJ2-7; 9 bases are shared with TRBD1. After removal of 1 base from V and 5 bases from J, the junction contained 19 bases not matched to a gene. The CDR3 length is 19 residues. Germline lookup yields CDR1 SGHRS and CDR2 YFSETQ. The DNA of the CDR3 is TGCGCCAGCAGCTTGATAAGACTAGGGAGCACCGGGACAGGGAACGAGCAGTACTTC. As protein: CASSLIRLGSTGTGNEQYF.

V is TRBV11-2 and J is TRBJ2-7; 7 positions match TRBD1. The CDR3 consists of 15 residues. Germline loops: CDR1 SGHAT, CDR2 FQNNGV. The V and J ends lost 6 bases and 5 bases, in that order; junction bases with no gene match: 13. The CDR3 loop is CASSRSTGRRNEQYF. The CDR3 DNA sequence: TGTGCCAGCAGTCGGTCGACAGGGCGTCGAAACGAGCAGTACTTC.

As for this clone: Distinct nucleotide sequences in the sample also encode this CDR3. The gene calls are TRBV28 and TRBJ1-5; D is unclear. This CDR3 spans 14 amino acids. Between the trimmed V and J ends, which lost 1 base and 4 bases, there was a span of 8 bases. Germline lookup yields CDR1 MDHEN and CDR2 SYDVKM. The CDR3 DNA sequence: TGTGCCAGCAGTTTATTTCTCGGGAATCAGCCCCAGCATTTT. It yields the protein CASSLFLGNQPQHF.

The sample holds one count of this clone. The chain couples TRBV20-1 to TRBJ1-1; D not certain. Per germline, CDR1 DFQATT and CDR2 SNEGSKA (reference sequence). Trimming took off 8 bases at V and 2 bases at J, with 9 bases between the two ends. The length of the CDR3 is 11 residues. The CDR3: CSRFFNTEAFF. For the CDR3, the DNA is TGCAGTCGCTTTTTCAACACTGAAGCTTTCTTT.